This T cell receptor (beta chain) was sequenced during a study of T cells in narcolepsy. The overall study: Healthy controls were enrolled alongside patients with narcolepsy type 1 or type 2.

Generated by immunoSEQ multiplex PCR, the TCRdb table keeps only in-frame clones and is missing some. The repertoire holds 32,000 or so clones, around 79% seen once, with roughly 3.8% in the top ten. This clone appeared once. Its antigen is not known. Findings and caveats of the study: Some memory CD4+ repertoires had no autoreactive clone sequences. Comparing one patient's CSF and blood CD4+ clonotypes highlighted HCRT- and TRIB2-specific autoreactive clonotypes. Reportedly, autoreactive clonotypes were serially detected in patients' blood but not controls'.

V shed 7 bases and J shed 4 bases, with 13 bases lying between them. CDR1 SQVTM and CDR2 ANQGSEA come from the germline V gene. This CDR3 has 12 residues. Sequenced sample: memory (CD45RA-) CD4+ T cells from blood. The source is a human donor in good health. This chain joins TRBV29-1 and TRBJ1-1, with a weak D call TRBD1 (6 bases). The chain's CDR3 is CSGHVGGTEAFF. DNA of the CDR3: TGCAGCGGCCATGTAGGGGGCACTGAAGCTTTCTTT.